The present entry profiles one T cell receptor beta chain with its context. The sample originates from a study of blood T cell repertoires in COVID-19. V dropped 8 bases and J dropped 4 bases, with 9 bases sitting between them. The CDR3 covers 12 residues. Germline CDR1 MNHEY, CDR2 SVGAGI. The repertoire was sequenced with immunoSEQ multiplex PCR; TCRdb's copy has only in-frame clones and lacks some. The sample holds over 60,000 clones; 85% to 90% are singletons and the top ten take around 5%. The TCR was taken from a woman aged 45 to 65 with active COVID-19. This sequence joins TRBV6-5 and TRBJ2-1; D remains ambiguous. The sequenced sample consisted of peripheral blood. DNA for the CDR3: TGTGCCAGCCTGTACAGTTACAATGAGCAGTTCTTC. Its protein is CASLYSYNEQFF.